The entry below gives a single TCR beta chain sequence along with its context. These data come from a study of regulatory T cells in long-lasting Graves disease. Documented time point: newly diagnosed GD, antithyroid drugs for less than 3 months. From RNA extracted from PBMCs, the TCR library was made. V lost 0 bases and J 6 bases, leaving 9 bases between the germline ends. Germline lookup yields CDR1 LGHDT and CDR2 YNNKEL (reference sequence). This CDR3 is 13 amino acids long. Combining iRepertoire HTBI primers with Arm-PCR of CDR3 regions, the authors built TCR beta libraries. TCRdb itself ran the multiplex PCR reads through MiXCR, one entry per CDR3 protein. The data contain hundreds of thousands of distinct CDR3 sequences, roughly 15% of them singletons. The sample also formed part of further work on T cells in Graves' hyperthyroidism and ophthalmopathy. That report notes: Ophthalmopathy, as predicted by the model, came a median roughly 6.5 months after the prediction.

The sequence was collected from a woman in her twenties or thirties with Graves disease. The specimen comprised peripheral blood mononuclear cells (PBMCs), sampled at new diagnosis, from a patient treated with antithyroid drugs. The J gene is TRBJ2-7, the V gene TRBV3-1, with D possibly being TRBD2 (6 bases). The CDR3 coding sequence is TGTGCCAGCAGCCAAGAATGGGGAGGCGAGCAGTACTTC. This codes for CASSQEWGGEQYF.